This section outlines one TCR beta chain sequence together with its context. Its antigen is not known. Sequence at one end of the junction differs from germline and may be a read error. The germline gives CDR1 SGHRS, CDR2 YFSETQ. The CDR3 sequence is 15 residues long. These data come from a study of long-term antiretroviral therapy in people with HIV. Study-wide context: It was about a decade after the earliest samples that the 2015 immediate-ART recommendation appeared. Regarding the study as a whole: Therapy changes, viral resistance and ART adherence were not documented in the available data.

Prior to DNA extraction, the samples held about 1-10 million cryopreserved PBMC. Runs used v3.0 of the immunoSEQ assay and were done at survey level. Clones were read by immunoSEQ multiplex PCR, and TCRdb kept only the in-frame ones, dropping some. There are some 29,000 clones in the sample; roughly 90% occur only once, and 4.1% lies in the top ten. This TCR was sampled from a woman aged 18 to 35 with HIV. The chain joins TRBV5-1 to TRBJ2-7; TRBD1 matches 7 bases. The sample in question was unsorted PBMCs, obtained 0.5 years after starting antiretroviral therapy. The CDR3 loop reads CVSSLVQGPSYEQYF. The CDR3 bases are TGCGTCAGCAGCTTGGTACAGGGGCCGTCCTACGAGCAGTACTTC.